Listed below are T cell receptor beta chains from one sample, sequenced in a study of cytomegalovirus exposure and HLA in healthy donors. Profiling relied on immunoSEQ multiplex PCR, and the TCRdb table lists in-frame clones only, not all of them. The data hold about 130,000 clones, with 83% observed a single time. Sequenced material: PBMCs. Receptors originate from a man aged 35-49 years in good health and CMV-seronegative. Both conserved end residues are trimmed from each CDR3. Size tells how often a clone was seen (once, few, many) or the class of an expanded clone, and some rows leave it out.

>-|TRBJ1-5|TRBV19
ASSIMAGENQPQH
>-|TRBJ1-1|TRBV28
ASSLGQKNTEAF
>-|TRBJ2-1|TRBV11-3
ASSSSRDNYNEQF
>-|TRBJ2-7|TRBV7-2
ASSPDIPDYEQY
>-|TRBJ2-5|TRBV11-2
ASSFQGAGETQY
>-|TRBJ2-7|TRBV2
ASSGTGDYEQY
>-|TRBJ2-7|TRBV9
ASSSTSGGYEQY
>-|TRBJ2-7|TRBV5-1
ASSPTWGTASYEQY
>few|TRBJ2-1|TRBV5-1
ASSLPLAGGFNNEQF
>few|TRBJ2-1|TRBV15
ATSRDSGRADEQF
>once|TRBJ1-5|TRBV5-1
ASSLDSPNQPQH
>-|TRBJ1-1|TRBV9
ASSVDAVPNTEAF
>-|TRBJ1-6|TRBV11-2
ASSFRDSQSPLH
>few|TRBJ1-2|TRBV5-6
ASSSTPGQHYGYT